The rows below give T cell receptor beta chains drawn from one sample of a study of blood T cell repertoires in COVID-19. TCRdb's table, derived via immunoSEQ multiplex PCR, lists solely in-frame clones and lacks some. This table has fewer than 400,000 clones, approximately 89% appearing once. The sequencing sample was made of peripheral blood. These receptors were collected from a woman under 40 with COVID-19, enrolled during active disease. Both conserved end residues are part of each CDR3. Fields, in order: clone size, D gene, J gene, V gene, CDR3 DNA, CDR3 protein. A D gene is named only where the DNA matches it firmly. Clone size is given for some rows only: seen once, a few or many times, or a class if the clone is expanded.

>-|-|TRBJ2-2|TRBV27
TGTGCCAGCAGTTTCCGGGACACCTACACCGGGGAGCTGTTTTTT
CASSFRDTYTGELFF
>-|-|TRBJ1-2|TRBV11-3
TGTGCCAGCAGCTTAAACTCAAGAAGGGAGACACTACGCAACTATGGCTACACCTTC
CASSLNSRRETLRNYGYTF
>-|-|TRBJ1-2|TRBV5-6
TGTGCCAGCACCCCCTTAGCCGGAGACTATGGCTACACCTTC
CASTPLAGDYGYTF
>-|TRBD1|TRBJ1-4|TRBV9
TGTGCCAGCAGCGGGGGACAGGGCTTCGAAAAACTGTTTTTT
CASSGGQGFEKLFF
>-|-|TRBJ2-3|TRBV28
TGTGCCAGTTCCGTAGATACGCAGTATTTT
CASSVDTQYF
>-|-|TRBJ2-1|TRBV30
TGTGCCTGGAGTCTCGGGAGACTACATGGTGAGCAGTTCTTC
CAWSLGRLHGEQFF
>few|-|TRBJ2-7|TRBV6-5
TGTGCCAGCAGCAAAACCGCGGGGATAGAATGGGACTTC
CASSKTAGIEWDF
>-|TRBD2|TRBJ2-5|TRBV11-2
TGTGCCAGCAGCTTAGTCCCAGGGGGGACTAGCGGGGGGGCGGTGACCCAGTACTTC
CASSLVPGGTSGGAVTQYF
>-|-|TRBJ2-7|TRBV11-3
TGTGCCAGCAGCTTCGACAGTTTCACCTACGAGCAGTACTTC
CASSFDSFTYEQYF
>-|-|TRBJ2-5|TRBV15
TGTGCCACCAGCAGAGATCGGCTAGCTGGGACCCAGTACTTC
CATSRDRLAGTQYF